A selection of T cell receptor beta chains follows, all from one sample in a study of blood T cell repertoires in COVID-19. The protocol was immunoSEQ multiplex PCR, while the TCRdb copy is restricted to in-frame clones and leaves out a portion. The sample shows over 400,000 clones, approximately 91% of them seen only once. Material for sequencing was PBMCs or T cells enriched from blood (not recorded which). All receptors come from a woman aged 60 to 75 who had recovered from COVID-19. Both conserved end residues are trimmed from each CDR3. Fields, in order: J gene, V gene, CDR3 protein.

>TRBJ1-5|TRBV7-2
ASSQGQQPNQPQH
>TRBJ2-1|TRBV30
AWSYQGLAGRQF
>TRBJ2-3|TRBV29-1
SVNQRGTDTQY
>TRBJ2-7|TRBV5-1
ASSSLAGGLYEQY
>TRBJ2-1|TRBV2
ASSERWTTQSSYNEQF
>TRBJ1-5|TRBV9
ASSVGQGNQPQH
>TRBJ1-6|TRBV7-8
ASSFSGRNSPLH
>TRBJ2-1|TRBV19
ASSMGGVSGAEQF
>TRBJ1-1|TRBV10-3
AIRTGTENTEAF
>TRBJ2-4|TRBV7-2
ASSGTGKNIQY
>TRBJ1-2|TRBV7-8
ASSLDQGSYGYT
>TRBJ1-2|TRBV27
ASSRLDRAYGYT
>TRBJ2-1|TRBV2
ASSEQGSYNEQF
>TRBJ2-4|TRBV12-5
ASGLFPFRS